Listed below are T cell receptor beta chains from one sample, sequenced in a study of shared clonotypes between healthy human individuals. Only in-frame clones appear in the TCRdb table, and some are missing; sequencing was by immunoSEQ multiplex PCR. Of some 800,000 clones in the sample, 80% to 95% are singletons; the top ten hold less than 25%. Sequencing was carried out using naive CD8+ T cells sorted from blood. These TCRs come from a man aged 25-45 years in good health. CDR3s include the opening cysteine and the closing phenylalanine or tryptophan. A D gene is named only where the DNA matches it firmly. Clone size is not always given. Where it is, it says once, few, many or a class for expanded clones.

. | TRBJ2-7 | TRBD1 | TRBV6-6 | CASSKPGQGYVEQYF | TGTGCCAGCAGTAAGCCGGGACAGGGATACGTCGAGCAGTACTTC
. | TRBJ2-1 | . | TRBV7-6 | CASSSSDTYNEQFF | TGTGCCAGCAGCTCGTCGGACACTTACAATGAGCAGTTCTTC
. | TRBJ2-7 | TRBD2 | TRBV5-6 | CASANGGGREQYF | TGTGCCAGCGCAAACGGCGGGGGGCGTGAGCAGTACTTC
once | TRBJ2-1 | . | TRBV4-3 | CASSQDPSDNEQFF | TGCGCCAGCAGCCAAGATCCTAGCGACAATGAGCAGTTCTTC
. | TRBJ2-1 | . | TRBV27 | CASSLEQEYNEQFF | TGTGCCAGCAGTTTGGAACAGGAATACAATGAGCAGTTCTTC
. | TRBJ2-3 | . | TRBV27 | CASSSSDTQYF | TGTGCCAGCAGCTCCTCAGATACGCAGTATTTT
. | TRBJ2-2 | TRBD1 | TRBV7-9 | CASSLGLGTELTGELFF | TGTGCCAGCAGCTTAGGTTTAGGGACAGAGCTCACCGGGGAGCTGTTTTTT
. | TRBJ1-1 | . | TRBV6-5 | CAGTSGVNTEAFF | TGTGCCGGCACCTCGGGGGTGAACACTGAAGCTTTCTTT
. | TRBJ1-1 | . | TRBV5-6 | CASSLFAEDTEAFF | TGTGCCAGCAGCTTGTTCGCAGAGGACACTGAAGCTTTCTTT
. | TRBJ1-5 | . | TRBV27 | CASSQGSLLSNQPQHF | TGTGCCAGCAGCCAGGGGTCCCTCTTAAGCAATCAGCCCCAGCATTTT
. | TRBJ2-3 | . | TRBV28 | CASSPNVEMGTDTQYF | TGTGCCAGCAGTCCGAATGTAGAGATGGGCACAGATACGCAGTATTTT
few | TRBJ2-7 | . | TRBV13 | CASSLRGEQYF | TGTGCCAGCAGCTTACGAGGGGAGCAGTACTTC
. | TRBJ2-5 | . | TRBV12-5 | CASGSTSEGETQYF | TGTGCTAGTGGTTCTACTAGTGAGGGGGAGACCCAGTACTTC
. | TRBJ1-5 | . | TRBV2 | CASSDSTVSNQPQHF | TGTGCCAGCAGCGACTCGACAGTTAGCAATCAGCCCCAGCATTTT
. | TRBJ2-1 | TRBD2 | TRBV10-3 | CAISGSGIGTSVYNEQFF | TGTGCCATCAGTGGTTCAGGGATCGGGACTAGCGTTTACAATGAGCAGTTCTTC
. | TRBJ2-7 | . | TRBV7-9 | CASSSPNYEQYF | TGTGCCAGCAGCTCCCCTAACTACGAGCAGTACTTC
. | TRBJ2-3 | . | TRBV9 | CASSAFEEADTQYF | TGTGCCAGCAGCGCTTTTGAGGAGGCAGATACGCAGTATTTT
many | TRBJ1-2 | . | TRBV27 | CASSLVVGNYGYTF | TGTGCCAGCAGTTTAGTAGTGGGGAACTATGGCTACACCTTC
once | TRBJ1-4 | . | TRBV29-1 | CSVVIGSREKLFF | TGCAGCGTTGTGATCGGGTCTCGGGAAAAACTGTTTTTT
. | TRBJ2-5 | . | TRBV27 | CASAGLGAGETQYF | TGTGCCAGCGCGGGTTTGGGGGCCGGTGAGACCCAGTACTTC
. | TRBJ1-1 | TRBD1 | TRBV7-9 | CASSLAGQGPNTEAFF | TGTGCCAGCAGCTTAGCCGGACAGGGACCGAACACTGAAGCTTTCTTT
. | TRBJ1-1 | TRBD1 | TRBV27 | CASSYRGMNTEAFF | TGTGCCAGCAGTTACAGGGGAATGAACACTGAAGCTTTCTTT
. | TRBJ2-7 | . | TRBV7-7 | CASSLGQGNYEQYF | TGTGCCAGCAGCTTAGGGCAGGGGAACTACGAGCAGTACTTC
. | TRBJ1-3 | TRBD1 | TRBV7-9 | CASSSTILTGWAGNTIYF | TGTGCCAGCAGCTCTACCATCTTGACAGGGTGGGCTGGAAACACCATATATTTT
. | TRBJ2-7 | TRBD1 | TRBV4-1 | CATAVRTGTVPYEQYF | TGCGCCACCGCCGTAAGGACCGGGACAGTACCCTACGAGCAGTACTTC
. | TRBJ2-1 | . | TRBV2 | CAVGVDEQFF | TGTGCCGTTGGGGTCGATGAGCAGTTCTTC
. | TRBJ2-7 | . | TRBV5-1 | CASSYRELGTYEQYF | TGCGCCAGCAGCTATCGGGAGTTAGGGACGTACGAGCAGTACTTC
. | TRBJ2-1 | TRBD2 | TRBV9 | CASSVEFGGRAFEQFF | TGTGCCAGCAGCGTAGAATTTGGCGGGAGGGCGTTTGAGCAGTTCTTC
once | TRBJ2-3 | . | TRBV7-6 | CASSLAGGDANTQYF | TGTGCCAGCAGCTTAGCAGGCGGGGACGCGAATACGCAGTATTTT
. | TRBJ2-1 | . | TRBV7-9 | CASSSVEGSYNEQFF | TGTGCCAGCAGCTCGGTAGAGGGGTCTTACAATGAGCAGTTCTTC
. | TRBJ2-7 | . | TRBV29-1 | CSVVEGRGTEQYF | TGCAGCGTTGTAGAGGGACGAGGCACCGAGCAGTACTTC
. | TRBJ2-7 | . | TRBV13 | CASTIGGDSYEQYF | TGTGCCAGCACTATAGGGGGGGACTCCTACGAGCAGTACTTC
. | TRBJ2-7 | TRBD2 | TRBV15 | CATSTSGRRIDEQYF | TGTGCCACCAGCACTAGCGGGAGGCGTATAGACGAGCAGTACTTC
. | TRBJ1-4 | . | TRBV28 | CASSRDRPNEKLFF | TGTGCCAGCAGCCGCGACAGACCCAATGAAAAACTGTTTTTT
. | TRBJ2-7 | TRBD2 | TRBV27 | CASSRGRGTYEQYF | TGTGCCAGCAGCCGAGGGAGGGGTACCTACGAGCAGTACTTC
. | TRBJ2-4 | . | TRBV6-1 | CASTALGNIQYF | TGTGCCAGCACTGCTCTCGGGAACATTCAGTACTTC
. | TRBJ1-2 | . | TRBV28 | CASSLLTRGANYGYTF | TGTGCCAGCAGTCTCCTCACAAGAGGTGCTAACTATGGCTACACCTTC